Detailed here is one T cell receptor (beta chain). This sample was taken from a study of blood T cell repertoires in COVID-19. Background on the study: COVID-19 samples collected from the United States, Italy and Spain covered acute and convalescent phases. PBMCs, B-cell-depleted T cells, or T cells provided the cDNA or gDNA that made up the material.

Authors' processing steps: Scientists estimated how many nucleated cells there were by amplifying reference gene primers. Using immunoSEQ multiplex PCR, the repertoire was profiled, and TCRdb retains in-frame clones only, with some absent. V, J and clone size are taken as reported in that table, and D and trimming were inferred from the DNA itself. The profile shows some 120,000 clones, 55% to 75% of them singletons. Trimming pared 1 base from V and 0 bases from J, leaving 8 bases between. The CDR3 runs 15 residues. CDR1 is SNHLY and CDR2 is FYNNEI in the germline V gene. The sequence was obtained from a human donor with acute or convalescent COVID-19. The donor label of this sample is uncertain. The specimen was peripheral blood. The J gene is TRBJ2-3, the V gene TRBV2; TRBD1 might be the D (5 bases). As DNA, the CDR3 is TGTGCCAGCAGTGAAGACAGGTGGAGCACAGATACGCAGTATTTT. It codes for CASSEDRWSTDTQYF. Based on the CDR3 plus reference TRBV2 and TRBJ2-3, the full variable domain is EPEVTQTPSHQVTQMGQEVILRCVPISNHLYFYWYRQILGQKVEFLVSFYNNEISEKSEIFDDQFSVERPDGSNFTLKIRSTKLEDSAMYFCASSEDRWSTDTQYFGPGTRLTVL.